Below, one T cell receptor beta chain is given with its context. TCRdb's table, derived via immunoSEQ multiplex PCR, lists solely in-frame clones and lacks some. The sample yields around 70,000 clones, about 85% seen once. Per germline, CDR1 SGHTA and CDR2 FQGTGA. The CDR3 runs to 14 residues. V lost 2 bases to trimming and J lost 2 bases; unmatched junction nucleotides: 0. Autoimmune disease history or systemic immunosuppression was exclusionary. The data belong to a study of OX40 agonist ivuxolimab in advanced cancers. Study background: The study enrolled dose-escalation patients with hepatocellular carcinoma, melanoma, renal cell or head and neck cancer. Age averaged 60 years (range roughly 20 to 90), and roughly 82% were male.

The chain has TRBV7-3 and TRBJ2-5; 9 nucleotides agree with TRBD2. This sequence was found in an adult with an advanced solid tumor such as melanoma, head and neck, liver or kidney cancer. Material: CD4+ or CD8+ T cells sorted from blood, obtained in a trial of the OX40 agonist ivuxolimab. CDR3 sequence (DNA): TGTGCCAGCAGCTTACTAGCGGGGCAAGAGACCCAGTACTTC. Protein: CASSLLAGQETQYF.